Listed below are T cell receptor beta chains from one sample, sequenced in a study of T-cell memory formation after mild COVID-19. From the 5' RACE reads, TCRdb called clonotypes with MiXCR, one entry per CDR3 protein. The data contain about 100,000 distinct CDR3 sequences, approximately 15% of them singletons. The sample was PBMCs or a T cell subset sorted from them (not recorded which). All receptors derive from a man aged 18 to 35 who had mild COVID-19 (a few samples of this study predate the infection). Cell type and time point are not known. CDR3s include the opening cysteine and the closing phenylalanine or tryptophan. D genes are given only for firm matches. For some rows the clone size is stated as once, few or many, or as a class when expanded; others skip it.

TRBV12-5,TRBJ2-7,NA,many,TGTGCTAGTGGTTCATCCAACGGACGAAGACAGTACGAGCAGTACTTC,CASGSSNGRRQYEQYF
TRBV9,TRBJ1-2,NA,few,TGTGCCAGCAGCGTAAGGGGGGATGGCTACACCTTC,CASSVRGDGYTF
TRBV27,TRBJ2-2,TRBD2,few,TGTGCCAGCAGTTTACTAGCGGGGGGGCCATCCGTCGGGGAGCTGTTTTTT,CASSLLAGGPSVGELFF
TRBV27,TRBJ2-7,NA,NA,TGTGCCAGCAGTTTAATGGGCGTCTCCTACGAGCAGTACTTC,CASSLMGVSYEQYF
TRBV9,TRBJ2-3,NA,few,TGTGCCAGCAGCGTAGATCCCGAGGGGGCGGGGCTCGCAGATACGCAGTATTTT,CASSVDPEGAGLADTQYF
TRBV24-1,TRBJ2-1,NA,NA,TGTGCCACCAGTGATTTGACCCAGGAGGGGGTAAATGAGCAGTTCTTC,CATSDLTQEGVNEQFF
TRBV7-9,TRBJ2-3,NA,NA,TGTGCCAGCAGCCCCAGGGGAGGGAGCCCAACAGATACGCAGTATTTT,CASSPRGGSPTDTQYF
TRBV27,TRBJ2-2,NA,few,TGTGCCAGCAGTTTTTGGGGCACCGGGGAGCTGTTTTTT,CASSFWGTGELFF
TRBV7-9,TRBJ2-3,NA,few,TGTGCCGGGTTACGGGGGCCGGGCCGCGGCACAGATACGCAGTATTTT,CAGLRGPGRGTDTQYF
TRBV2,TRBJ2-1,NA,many,TGTGCCAGCGACGGAGGGGGAGATGAGCAGTTCTTC,CASDGGGDEQFF
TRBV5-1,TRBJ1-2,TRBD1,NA,TGCGCCAGCAGCTTGACAGGGGGCACCTATGGCTACACCTTC,CASSLTGGTYGYTF
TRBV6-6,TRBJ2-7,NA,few,TGTGCCAGCCTCGGGGGCGAGCAGTACTTC,CASLGGEQYF
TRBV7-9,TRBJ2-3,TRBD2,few,TGTGCCAGCAGCTTAGATCCGAAGCGGGACACAGATACGCAGTATTTT,CASSLDPKRDTDTQYF
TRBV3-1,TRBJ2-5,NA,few,TGTGCCAGCAGCCAAGACACTGGTGAAGAGACCCAGTACTTC,CASSQDTGEETQYF
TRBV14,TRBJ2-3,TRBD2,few,TGTGCCAGCAGCCATCCGCCTAGCGGGGTCCCTTCTAGCACAGATACGCAGTATTTT,CASSHPPSGVPSSTDTQYF
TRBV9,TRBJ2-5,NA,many,TGTGCCAGCAGCGGAACAGAAAAGCAAGAGACCCAGTACTTC,CASSGTEKQETQYF
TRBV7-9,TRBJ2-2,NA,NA,TGTGCCAGCAGTTTTACAGGGACCCCCGGGGAGCTGTTTTTT,CASSFTGTPGELFF
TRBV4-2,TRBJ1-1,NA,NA,TGTGCCAGCAGCCAAGAGGACAGCTACTCTAACACTGAAGCTTTCTTT,CASSQEDSYSNTEAFF
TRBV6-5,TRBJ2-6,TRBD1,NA,TGTGCCAGCAGTTACTCGATTGGGGACAGCTCTGGGGCCAACGTCCTGACTTTC,CASSYSIGDSSGANVLTF
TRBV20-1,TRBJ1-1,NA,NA,TGCAGTGCTAGGACTCCGGGATTGGGCACTGAAGCTTTCTTT,CSARTPGLGTEAFF
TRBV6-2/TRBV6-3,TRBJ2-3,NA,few,TGTGCCAGCAGTTTCCGGGACTCCTACACAGATACGCAGTATTTT,CASSFRDSYTDTQYF
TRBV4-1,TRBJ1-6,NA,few,TGCGCCAGCAGCCAAATAGGAGGGAGCTCCTATAATTCACCCCTCCACTTT,CASSQIGGSSYNSPLHF
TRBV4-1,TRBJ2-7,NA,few,TGCGCCAGCAGCCAAGAATTTCAGTCCTCCTACGAGCAGTACTTC,CASSQEFQSSYEQYF
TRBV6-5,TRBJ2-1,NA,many,TGTGCCAGCACCGGACCGGGGGGGACAGTTGCATCCGGGAATGAGCAGTTCTTC,CASTGPGGTVASGNEQFF
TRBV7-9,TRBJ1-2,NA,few,TGTGCCAGCGTGGGATACTATGGCTACACCTTC,CASVGYYGYTF
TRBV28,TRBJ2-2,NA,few,TGTGCCAGCATTTCGGCCCGGGAGCTGTTTTTT,CASISARELFF
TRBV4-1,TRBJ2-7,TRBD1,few,TGCGCCAGCAGCTACAGGGGATCCTACGAGCAGTACTTC,CASSYRGSYEQYF
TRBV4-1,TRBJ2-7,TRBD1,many,TGCGCCAGCAGCCGGACAGGGGAAAGCTACGAGCAGTACTTC,CASSRTGESYEQYF
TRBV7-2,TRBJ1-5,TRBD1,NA,TGTGCCAGCAGACAGGGGGCGATTGGCAATCAGCCCCAGCATTTT,CASRQGAIGNQPQHF
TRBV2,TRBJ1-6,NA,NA,TGTGCAAATACGGGAAGCTATAATTCACCCCTCCACTTT,CANTGSYNSPLHF
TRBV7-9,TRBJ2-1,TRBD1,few,TGTGCCAGCAACGACAGGGGACCGGTTGGTGAGCAGTTCTTC,CASNDRGPVGEQFF
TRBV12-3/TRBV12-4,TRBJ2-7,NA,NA,TGTGCCAGCAGTCCCGCGCTCTTAACCCACGAGCAGTACTTC,CASSPALLTHEQYF
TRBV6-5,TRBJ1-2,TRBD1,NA,TGTGCCAGCAGTCCCGGGACAGGGTACTATGGCTACACCTTC,CASSPGTGYYGYTF
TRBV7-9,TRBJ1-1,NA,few,TGTGCCAGCAGCTTTACAGGAGAAGCTTTCTTT,CASSFTGEAFF
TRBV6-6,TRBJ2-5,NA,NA,TGTGCCAGCAGTTACACGTACGCGGGTGGCGAGACCCAGTACTTC,CASSYTYAGGETQYF
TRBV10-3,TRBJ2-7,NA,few,TGTGCCATCAGTGAAAGGGGCTACGAGCAGTACTTC,CAISERGYEQYF
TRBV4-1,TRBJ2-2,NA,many,TGCGCCAGCAGCCAAGGTCTCAACACCGGGGAGCTGTTTTTT,CASSQGLNTGELFF
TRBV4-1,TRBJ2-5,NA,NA,TGCGCCAGCAGCCAGGCGACAGCAATGGGGGTTGGGTACCAAGAGACCCAGTACTTC,CASSQATAMGVGYQETQYF
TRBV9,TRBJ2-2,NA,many,TGTGCCAGCAGCGTGTCGGGGTCGAACACCGGGGAGCTGTTTTTT,CASSVSGSNTGELFF
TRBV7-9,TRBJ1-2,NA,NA,TGTGCCAGCAGGACGGGGGGCTGGGGCTACACCTTC,CASRTGGWGYTF